Listed below are T cell receptor beta chains from one sample, sequenced in a study of T-cell memory formation after mild COVID-19. TCRdb reanalysed the 5' RACE reads using MiXCR and keeps one entry per CDR3 protein. The sample contains about 340,000 distinct CDR3 sequences, 13% to 15% of which appear only once. The specimen was PBMCs or a T cell subset sorted from them (not recorded which). Every receptor here comes from a man aged 18 to 29 who had mild COVID-19 (a few samples of this study predate the infection). Cell type and time point are not known. Each CDR3 is given with its conserved first and last residue. D genes are given only for firm matches. A row's size may be missing; if present it is once, few, many or a size class.

abundance,v_gene,j_gene,d_gene,CDR3nt,CDR3aa
NA,TRBV9,TRBJ1-2,NA,TGTGCCAGCAGCGTAGTCGGCTATGGCTACACCTTC,CASSVVGYGYTF
NA,TRBV20-1,TRBJ2-7,NA,TGCAGTGCTAGATCCGACAGGCACTCATACTACGAGCAGTACTTC,CSARSDRHSYYEQYF
NA,TRBV6-5,TRBJ1-2,TRBD1,TGTGCCACCATCCAGGGGACAGGGGGCTATGGCTACACCTTC,CATIQGTGGYGYTF
few,TRBV6-5,TRBJ2-2,NA,TGTGCCAGCAGTTACGGCGGGGAGCTTTTTTTT,CASSYGGELFF
few,TRBV7-8,TRBJ1-5,NA,TGTGCCAGCAGCTCCAACGGGGGGGAGGGGGGCAATCAGCCCCAGCATTTT,CASSSNGGEGGNQPQHF
few,TRBV11-2,TRBJ2-1,TRBD2,TGTGCCAGCAGCTTAGGAATCGCTAGCGGGAGCTCCTACAATGAGCAGTTCTTC,CASSLGIASGSSYNEQFF
few,TRBV4-1,TRBJ2-1,NA,TGCGCCAGCAGCCAAGTAGGTCTAGCCATTGATGAGCAGTTCTTC,CASSQVGLAIDEQFF
NA,TRBV29-1,TRBJ2-7,NA,TGCAGCGTTGTATCGACTCCCCCGGGCGAGCAGTACTTC,CSVVSTPPGEQYF
few,TRBV18,TRBJ2-1,TRBD1,TGTGCCAGCTCGCCGACAGGGGGCACGTACAATGAGCAGTTCTTC,CASSPTGGTYNEQFF
NA,TRBV4-2,TRBJ2-3,TRBD2,TGTGCCAGCAGCTACGAGCGGGGGCCACACACAGATACGCAGTATTTT,CASSYERGPHTDTQYF
many,TRBV23-1,TRBJ2-2,TRBD1,TGCGCCAGCAGTCAATCGGGGACAGGGACCACCGGGGAGCTGTTTTTT,CASSQSGTGTTGELFF
few,TRBV7-2,TRBJ1-3,NA,TGTGCCAGCAGCTTAGCGGGTCCGGCCAACTCTGGAAACACCATATATTTT,CASSLAGPANSGNTIYF
NA,TRBV29-1,TRBJ2-3,NA,TGCAGCGTCCATTGGGACCTCACAGATACGCAGTATTTT,CSVHWDLTDTQYF
many,TRBV6-5,TRBJ2-7,TRBD2,TGTGCCAGCAGTCGGGGGGACTACGAGCAGTACTTC,CASSRGDYEQYF
NA,TRBV25-1,TRBJ1-2,NA,TGTGCCAGCAGTAATCCCGGGAGCTACTATGGCTACACCTTC,CASSNPGSYYGYTF
NA,TRBV7-2,TRBJ1-5,NA,TGTGCCAGCAGCCCCGTGGGGGGCAATCAGCCCCAGCATTTT,CASSPVGGNQPQHF
few,TRBV12-3/TRBV12-4,TRBJ2-3,NA,TGTGCCAGCAGTTTCGGGGCGACCGGCCTGGGAAATACGCAGTATTTT,CASSFGATGLGNTQYF
NA,TRBV20-1,TRBJ2-5,TRBD2,TGCAGTGCTAGAATTAGCGGGGGAGTTTGGGAGACCCAGTACTTC,CSARISGGVWETQYF
NA,TRBV6-2/TRBV6-3,TRBJ1-5,TRBD1,TGTGCCAGCAGTTACCCCGGACAGGGGGCCTTAAATCAGCCCCAGCATTTT,CASSYPGQGALNQPQHF